Following are 14 T cell receptor beta chains from one sample sequenced in a study of T-cell reconstitution after alpha-beta-depleted transplantation in children listed by TCRdb under 2016. This specimen's treatment or condition label, interpreted: allogeneic hematopoietic cell transplantation with graft depleted of TCRalphabeta T cells and CD19 B cells. The library relied on PCR. TCRdb names Illumina HiSeq 2500 as the instrument used. TCR library preparation used molecular barcoding, with unique molecular identifiers applied to normalize quantification of the TCRbeta repertoire. Starting from the raw public reads, TCRdb applied fastp trimming at Q25, assembled clones with MiXCR and retained in-frame beta chains. Entries that share a CDR3 protein sequence are merged under the most common genes and DNA. This sample has 140,000 to 150,000 distinct CDR3 sequences in its table, and about 8.8% of those were observed once. Around a sixth of the sample is held by the ten biggest clonotypes.

This material consisted of PBMCs, mostly from graft donor cells, taken 180 days after TCRalphabeta/CD19-depleted stem cell transplant. All receptors come from a female patient aged 2-9 years who had a stem cell transplant for congenital amegakaryocytic thrombocytopenia, so the T cells may come from the graft donor.

This clonotype showed up many times. The chain joins TRBV12-3 or TRBV12-4 to TRBJ2-3; 9 positions agree with TRBD1. Unmatched junction bases numbered 4, after V lost 6 bases and J lost 3 bases. The CDR3 is 14 residues long. Written as DNA, the CDR3 is TGTGCCAGCAGCAGGGACAGGGCGACAGATACGCAGTATTTT. Its protein is CASSRDRATDTQYF.

This clonotype was seen many times. This chain uses TRBV20-1 with TRBJ2-1; 12 positions match TRBD2. The V gene's germline CDR1 is DFQATT and CDR2 SNEGSKA (reference sequence). This CDR3 has 15 residues. The trim removed 5 bases at V and 11 bases at J, leaving 13 bases unmatched. The DNA of the CDR3 is TGCAGTGCTGACTTCGGACTAGCGGGGACGGGTAAGCAGTTCTTC. Amino acids: CSADFGLAGTGKQFF.

This clonotype has a count of ten or more. V and J are TRBV6-1 and TRBJ1-1; D is unclear. Germline V gives CDR1 MNHNS, CDR2 SASEGT. V lost 4 bases and J lost 4, with 10 bases in between. The CDR3 extends over 13 amino acids. The DNA for the CDR3 is TGTGCCAGCAGTGGGAACTTGGGCACTGAAGCTTTCTTT. This codes for CASSGNLGTEAFF.

This clonotype is medium-sized within its sample. The J gene is TRBJ2-1, the V gene TRBV7-9; D unclear. The CDR3 loop spans 13 amino acids. Germline CDR1 and CDR2: SEHNR and FQNEAQ (reference sequence). V was cut by 3 bases and J by 0 bases, with 3 bases left in between. CDR3 DNA: TGTGCCAGCAGCTTGGGCTCCTACAATGAGCAGTTCTTC. This gives the protein CASSLGSYNEQFF.

The table lists this clonotype with many counts. This chain joins TRBV11-2 and TRBJ2-1; 10 nucleotides match TRBD2. Germline V lookup: CDR1 SGHAT, CDR2 FQNNGV. J lost 5 bases, V lost 0 bases, and 1 base had no gene match. The CDR3 has 15 residues. The CDR3 DNA sequence: TGTGCCAGCAGCTTAGATGGGACTAGCGACAATGAGCAGTTCTTC. This translates into CASSLDGTSDNEQFF.

The sample holds many counts of this clonotype. The genes are TRBV7-2 and TRBJ2-3; D is perhaps TRBD2 (5 bases). Looked up from germline, CDR1 is SGHTA and CDR2 is FQGNSA. This CDR3 has 15 residues. V dropped 2 bases and J dropped 4 bases, with 13 bases sitting between them. CDR3 nucleotides: TGTGCCAGCAGCTTAAGCGGAAATCCCGCAGATACGCAGTATTTT. As protein: CASSLSGNPADTQYF.

V is TRBV10-3 and J is TRBJ2-6; TRBD1 is a possible D gene (6 bases). CDR3 length equals 14 residues. V was pared by 11 bases and J by 0 bases, with 11 bases between. Germline V gene data show CDR1 as ENHRY and CDR2 as SYGVKD. Here the CDR3 reads CAAQQGSGANVLTF. The CDR3, as DNA: TGTGCCGCACAACAGGGCTCTGGGGCCAACGTCCTGACTTTC.

This clonotype was seen repeatedly, ten times or more. The chain is built from TRBV12-3 or TRBV12-4 and TRBJ2-2; perhaps TRBD2 as D (5 bases). The CDR3 contains 16 residues. V dropped 6 bases and J dropped 8 bases, with 22 bases sitting between them. The CDR3 DNA reads as TGTGCCAGCAGCCCTCGGACGCTGGGAACGGGAGGGGAGCTGTTTTTT. Protein sequence: CASSPRTLGTGGELFF.

This clonotype showed up many times. The genes are TRBV20-1 and TRBJ2-1; D remains ambiguous. CDR1 DFQATT and CDR2 SNEGSKA come from the germline V gene (reference sequence). This CDR3 contains 14 residues. With 6 bases removed from V and 0 bases from J, the gap between germline ends came to 12 bases. Here the CDR3 DNA reads TGCAGTGCGTCTAGATACAGCTCCTACAATGAGCAGTTCTTC. Its protein is CSASRYSSYNEQFF.

This clonotype was counted many times. In nucleotides, the CDR3 is TGCGCCAGCAGCCAATCGCTAGCGTCTCAAGAGACCCAGTACTTC. Translating gives CASSQSLASQETQYF. The rearrangement uses TRBV4-3 and TRBJ2-5; possible D gene TRBD2, 6 bases. The CDR3 runs 15 residues. Germline loops: CDR1 LGHNA, CDR2 YSLEER. Trimming cost V 2 bases and J 2 bases, with 12 bases left between them.

The rearrangement links TRBV5-1 to TRBJ1-1; D not resolved. The CDR3 spans 15 residues. V shed 4 bases and J shed 0 bases, with 13 bases lying between them. The germline gives CDR1 SGHRS, CDR2 YFSETQ. Here the CDR3 DNA reads TGCGCCAGCAGCGCCCGGTCTGGGATGAACACTGAAGCTTTCTTT. Translating it yields CASSARSGMNTEAFF.

This clonotype was recorded at least ten times. The genes are TRBV20-1 and TRBJ2-2; TRBD2 matches at 10 bases. The CDR3 totals 17 residues. V was pared by 0 bases and J by 3 bases, with 7 bases of the junction left unmatched. Germline CDR1 reads DFQATT; CDR2 reads SNEGSKA (reference sequence). The DNA for the CDR3 is TGCAGTGCTAGAGATCCCGCTAGCGGGAGAGACACCGGGGAGCTGTTTTTT. Translating gives CSARDPASGRDTGELFF.

This rearrangement joins TRBV6-5 to TRBJ1-4; D is unclear. This CDR3 has 12 residues. V was pared by 0 bases and J by 8 bases, with 4 bases between. CDR1 and CDR2 from the germline V gene are MNHEY and SVGAGI. In nucleotides, the CDR3 is TGTGCCAGCAGTTACTCGGGGGAAAAACTGTTTTTT. Protein sequence: CASSYSGEKLFF.

The table lists this clonotype with many counts. CDR3 DNA sequence: TGTGCCAGCTCACCACCGGGGCAGGAGCAGTTCTTC. Translated, it gives CASSPPGQEQFF. The chain uses TRBV18 and TRBJ2-1; D is possibly TRBD1 (5 bases). Deletions cut 0 bases from V and 10 bases from J, with 7 bases between. The CDR3 extends over 12 amino acids. Germline CDR1 KGHSH, CDR2 LQKENI. The variable domain in full, with the rest retrieved from reference TRBV18 and TRBJ2-1, is NAGVMQNPRHLVRRRGQEARLRCSPMKGHSHVYWYRQLPEEGLKFMVYLQKENIIDESGMPKERFSAEFPKEGPSILRIQQVVRGDSAAYFCASSPPGQEQFFGPGTRLTVL.